Listed below are T cell receptor beta chains from one sample, sequenced in a study of pediatric ulcerative colitis. Clones were sequenced by immunoSEQ multiplex PCR, and TCRdb holds only the in-frame ones, with some missing. This sample yields 65,000 or so clones, of which 85% to 90% are seen a single time; roughly 3.8% belongs to the top ten. The sample consisted of blood. The receptors stem from a boy aged 5-17 years with severe ulcerative colitis. Both conserved end residues are part of each CDR3. Fields, in order: clone size, J gene, V gene, D gene, CDR3 length, CDR3 protein, CDR3 DNA. A D gene is named only where the DNA matches it firmly. Expanded clones get a size class; other rows say once, few or many, or leave the size out.

clone_size: .
j_call: TRBJ2-2
v_call: TRBV11-3
d_call: TRBD1
cdr3_length: 16
cdr3_aa: CASSLDRGQGAGELFF
cdr3_nt: TGTGCCAGCAGCTTAGATCGGGGACAGGGGGCCGGGGAGCTGTTTTTT

clone_size: .
j_call: TRBJ1-1
v_call: TRBV19
d_call: .
cdr3_length: 12
cdr3_aa: CASSAGVSEAFF
cdr3_nt: TGTGCCAGTAGTGCGGGGGTCTCTGAAGCTTTCTTT

clone_size: .
j_call: TRBJ2-2
v_call: TRBV6-5
d_call: .
cdr3_length: 15
cdr3_aa: CASSTGTTNTGELFF
cdr3_nt: TGTGCCAGCAGCACCGGGACAACGAACACCGGGGAGCTGTTTTTT

clone_size: .
j_call: TRBJ1-1
v_call: TRBV5-1
d_call: TRBD1
cdr3_length: 14
cdr3_aa: CASSFPLTGAEAFF
cdr3_nt: TGCGCCAGCAGCTTTCCCCTGACAGGGGCTGAAGCTTTCTTT

clone_size: .
j_call: TRBJ2-2
v_call: TRBV6-1
d_call: TRBD2
cdr3_length: 12
cdr3_aa: CASLGGAGELFF
cdr3_nt: TGTGCCAGCTTGGGGGGGGCCGGGGAGCTGTTTTTT

clone_size: .
j_call: TRBJ2-1
v_call: TRBV7-6
d_call: TRBD2
cdr3_length: 16
cdr3_aa: CASSFDRAGGNNEQFF
cdr3_nt: TGTGCCAGCAGCTTCGATCGAGCGGGAGGCAACAATGAGCAGTTCTTC

clone_size: .
j_call: TRBJ2-3
v_call: TRBV30
d_call: TRBD2
cdr3_length: 16
cdr3_aa: CAWSPRAGGPGDTQYF
cdr3_nt: TGTGCCTGGAGCCCCCGGGCGGGAGGGCCGGGGGATACGCAGTATTTT

clone_size: medium-sized
j_call: TRBJ1-2
v_call: TRBV6-5
d_call: .
cdr3_length: 13
cdr3_aa: CASSYSQSYGYTF
cdr3_nt: TGTGCCAGCAGTTACAGTCAGAGCTATGGCTACACCTTC

clone_size: .
j_call: TRBJ2-2
v_call: TRBV11-2
d_call: TRBD2
cdr3_length: 16
cdr3_aa: CASSLELAGGTGELFF
cdr3_nt: TGTGCCAGCAGCTTAGAACTAGCGGGAGGCACCGGGGAGCTGTTTTTT

clone_size: once
j_call: TRBJ2-1
v_call: TRBV7-7
d_call: TRBD2
cdr3_length: 14
cdr3_aa: CASSSLGTNNEQFF
cdr3_nt: TGTGCTAGCAGCTCACTCGGGACTAACAATGAGCAGTTCTTC

clone_size: .
j_call: TRBJ1-1
v_call: TRBV7-2
d_call: .
cdr3_length: 15
cdr3_aa: CASSLGTIMNTEAFF
cdr3_nt: TGTGCCAGCAGCTTAGGGACAATAATGAACACTGAAGCTTTCTTT

clone_size: .
j_call: TRBJ2-3
v_call: TRBV19
d_call: .
cdr3_length: 14
cdr3_aa: CASSIESATDTQYF
cdr3_nt: TGTGCCAGTAGTATAGAATCTGCGACAGATACGCAGTATTTT

clone_size: .
j_call: TRBJ2-7
v_call: TRBV4-2
d_call: TRBD1
cdr3_length: 17
cdr3_aa: CASSQVPAGTESYEQYF
cdr3_nt: TGTGCCAGCAGCCAAGTGCCAGCAGGGACAGAGTCCTACGAGCAGTACTTC

clone_size: .
j_call: TRBJ2-3
v_call: TRBV21-1
d_call: .
cdr3_length: 18
cdr3_aa: CASSSRTSGGDSTDTQYF
cdr3_nt: TGTGCCAGCAGCTCCCGGACTAGCGGGGGGGATAGCACAGATACGCAGTATTTT

clone_size: .
j_call: TRBJ1-2
v_call: TRBV29-1
d_call: .
cdr3_length: 12
cdr3_aa: CSVGEGSNGYTF
cdr3_nt: TGCAGCGTTGGGGAGGGATCTAATGGCTACACCTTC

clone_size: .
j_call: TRBJ2-7
v_call: TRBV11-2
d_call: .
cdr3_length: 11
cdr3_aa: CASSLWGEQYF
cdr3_nt: TGTGCCAGCAGCTTATGGGGGGAGCAGTACTTC

clone_size: .
j_call: TRBJ2-5
v_call: TRBV2
d_call: TRBD2
cdr3_length: 10
cdr3_aa: CARGGETQYF
cdr3_nt: TGTGCCAGGGGGGGGGAGACCCAGTACTTC

clone_size: .
j_call: TRBJ2-5
v_call: TRBV13
d_call: TRBD2
cdr3_length: 16
cdr3_aa: CASSSELAGRRETQYF
cdr3_nt: TGTGCCAGCAGCTCAGAACTAGCGGGACGTCGAGAGACCCAGTACTTC

clone_size: .
j_call: TRBJ2-1
v_call: TRBV30
d_call: TRBD2
cdr3_length: 16
cdr3_aa: CAWSVGVVGGTDEQFF
cdr3_nt: TGTGCCTGGAGTGTTGGGGTTGTGGGGGGGACCGATGAGCAGTTCTTC

clone_size: once
j_call: TRBJ1-1
v_call: TRBV4-3
d_call: .
cdr3_length: 14
cdr3_aa: CASSQVQMNTEAFF
cdr3_nt: TGCGCCAGCAGCCAAGTACAGATGAACACTGAAGCTTTCTTT

clone_size: .
j_call: TRBJ1-2
v_call: TRBV7-9
d_call: .
cdr3_length: 12
cdr3_aa: CASGEGLYGYTF
cdr3_nt: TGTGCCAGCGGGGAGGGTCTCTATGGCTACACCTTC

clone_size: once
j_call: TRBJ2-7
v_call: TRBV9
d_call: .
cdr3_length: 14
cdr3_aa: CASSDPGRPYEQYF
cdr3_nt: TGTGCCAGCAGCGACCCGGGACGGCCCTACGAGCAGTACTTC

clone_size: .
j_call: TRBJ1-5
v_call: TRBV30
d_call: .
cdr3_length: 12
cdr3_aa: CAWTGEEGTQHF
cdr3_nt: TGTGCCTGGACAGGGGAGGAGGGGACCCAGCATTTT

clone_size: .
j_call: TRBJ1-3
v_call: TRBV7-9
d_call: TRBD1
cdr3_length: 19
cdr3_aa: CASSLRESLQGNSGNTIYF
cdr3_nt: TGTGCCAGCAGCCTCCGGGAATCTTTACAGGGGAACTCTGGAAACACCATATATTTT

clone_size: once
j_call: TRBJ2-1
v_call: TRBV6-6
d_call: .
cdr3_length: 16
cdr3_aa: CASRPGSGRAYNEQFF
cdr3_nt: TGTGCCAGCAGACCAGGATCAGGCAGGGCCTACAATGAGCAGTTCTTC

clone_size: .
j_call: TRBJ2-3
v_call: TRBV2
d_call: TRBD2
cdr3_length: 15
cdr3_aa: CASSSGRASTDTQYF
cdr3_nt: TGTGCCAGCAGTAGCGGGAGGGCTAGCACAGATACGCAGTATTTT

clone_size: .
j_call: TRBJ2-2
v_call: TRBV7-2
d_call: .
cdr3_length: 15
cdr3_aa: CASSLVLADTGELFF
cdr3_nt: TGTGCCAGCAGCTTAGTACTAGCCGACACCGGGGAGCTGTTTTTT

clone_size: .
j_call: TRBJ2-2
v_call: TRBV5-6
d_call: .
cdr3_length: 16
cdr3_aa: CASSSVGSGDTGELFF
cdr3_nt: TGTGCCAGCAGCTCGGTTGGGTCTGGGGACACCGGGGAGCTGTTTTTT

clone_size: .
j_call: TRBJ1-2
v_call: TRBV7-9
d_call: TRBD1
cdr3_length: 17
cdr3_aa: CASSLGQGSNQGNGYTF
cdr3_nt: TGTGCCAGCAGCTTAGGACAGGGGAGCAACCAGGGGAATGGCTACACCTTC

clone_size: few
j_call: TRBJ1-2
v_call: TRBV18
d_call: .
cdr3_length: 12
cdr3_aa: CASSPPTGGYTF
cdr3_nt: TGTGCCAGCTCACCTCCGACAGGTGGCTACACCTTC

clone_size: .
j_call: TRBJ2-2
v_call: TRBV9
d_call: .
cdr3_length: 20
cdr3_aa: CASSVVPPPRGGSISGELFF
cdr3_nt: TGTGCCAGCAGCGTAGTGCCCCCACCGAGGGGTGGGAGTATCTCCGGGGAGCTGTTTTTT

clone_size: .
j_call: TRBJ2-5
v_call: TRBV11-3
d_call: .
cdr3_length: 14
cdr3_aa: CASSSSQYQETQYF
cdr3_nt: TGTGCCAGCAGCTCAAGTCAGTACCAAGAGACCCAGTACTTC

clone_size: .
j_call: TRBJ2-2
v_call: TRBV18
d_call: .
cdr3_length: 13
cdr3_aa: CASSPITSGELFF
cdr3_nt: TGTGCCAGCTCACCAATCACTTCAGGGGAGCTGTTTTTT

clone_size: .
j_call: TRBJ2-7
v_call: TRBV7-9
d_call: .
cdr3_length: 13
cdr3_aa: CASSLAGGYEQYF
cdr3_nt: TGTGCCAGCAGTCTGGCAGGCGGCTACGAGCAGTACTTC

clone_size: .
j_call: TRBJ2-7
v_call: TRBV5-1
d_call: TRBD2
cdr3_length: 15
cdr3_aa: CASSYSSGSSNEQYF
cdr3_nt: TGCGCCAGCAGCTACTCTAGCGGGAGTTCCAACGAGCAGTACTTC

clone_size: few
j_call: TRBJ2-7
v_call: TRBV18
d_call: .
cdr3_length: 12
cdr3_aa: CASSTGLYEQYF
cdr3_nt: TGTGCCAGCTCAACGGGGCTCTACGAGCAGTACTTC

clone_size: .
j_call: TRBJ1-1
v_call: TRBV18
d_call: .
cdr3_length: 16
cdr3_aa: CASSRGTTGMNTEAFF
cdr3_nt: TGTGCCAGCTCACGAGGGACCACCGGCATGAACACTGAAGCTTTCTTT

clone_size: .
j_call: TRBJ2-3
v_call: TRBV27
d_call: .
cdr3_length: 11
cdr3_aa: CASSNTDTQYF
cdr3_nt: TGTGCCAGCTCTAACACAGATACGCAGTATTTT

clone_size: .
j_call: TRBJ1-2
v_call: TRBV7-2
d_call: .
cdr3_length: 15
cdr3_aa: CASSLAQGGINGYTF
cdr3_nt: TGTGCCAGCAGCTTAGCGCAAGGAGGGATCAATGGCTACACCTTC

clone_size: .
j_call: TRBJ2-2
v_call: TRBV11-3
d_call: TRBD1
cdr3_length: 15
cdr3_aa: CASGEGQGAAGELFF
cdr3_nt: TGTGCCAGCGGGGAGGGACAGGGGGCGGCCGGGGAGCTGTTTTTT

clone_size: once
j_call: TRBJ1-3
v_call: TRBV19
d_call: .
cdr3_length: 17
cdr3_aa: CASSILGSRSSGNTIYF
cdr3_nt: TGTGCCAGTAGTATTCTCGGCAGCCGGTCCTCTGGAAACACCATATATTTT

clone_size: .
j_call: TRBJ2-3
v_call: TRBV7-9
d_call: TRBD2
cdr3_length: 14
cdr3_aa: CASSLLGLVDTQYF
cdr3_nt: TGTGCCAGCAGCTTATTGGGACTAGTAGATACGCAGTATTTT